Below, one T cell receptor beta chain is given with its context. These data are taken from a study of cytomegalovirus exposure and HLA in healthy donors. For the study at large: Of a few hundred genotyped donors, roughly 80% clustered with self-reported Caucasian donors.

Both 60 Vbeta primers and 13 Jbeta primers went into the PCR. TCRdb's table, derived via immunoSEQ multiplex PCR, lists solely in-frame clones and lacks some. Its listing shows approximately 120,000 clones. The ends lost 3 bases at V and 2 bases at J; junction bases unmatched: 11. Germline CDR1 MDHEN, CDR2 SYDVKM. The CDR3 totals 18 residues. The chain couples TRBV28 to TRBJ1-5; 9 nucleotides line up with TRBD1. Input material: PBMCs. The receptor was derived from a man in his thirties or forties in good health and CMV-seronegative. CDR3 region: CASSLVKTGGRGNQPQHF. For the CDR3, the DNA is TGTGCCAGCAGTTTGGTAAAAACAGGGGGCCGGGGCAATCAGCCCCAGCATTTT.